The clone carrying this TCR beta chain was seen once. The antigen is undetermined. The data stem from a study of PD-1 blockade in classical Hodgkin lymphoma. Turning to the study itself: Patients got intravenous nivolumab 3 mg/kg every 2 weeks.

Measured with immunoSEQ multiplex PCR; TCRdb has only the in-frame clones, and not every one. In the table there are 70,000 to 80,000 clones, approximately 94% of which are singletons. The study, taken as a whole, reports: It was CD4+ TCR diversity, not CD8+, that rose significantly by C4D1. Complete responders possessed baseline diversity comparable to newly diagnosed patients.

The CDR3 is 14 residues long. Germline assignment: CDR1 MNHEY and CDR2 SMNVEV (reference sequence). V gave up 4 bases and J gave up 1 base, with 10 bases separating them. Every one of the patients relapsed after autologous stem cell transplantation (brentuximab vedotin exposure was variable). The sample here was peripheral blood mononuclear cells (PBMCs), taken at baseline. The sequence came from a human donor with classical Hodgkin lymphoma. This chain joins TRBV27 and TRBJ2-5, with D unresolved. The CDR3 DNA sequence: TGTGCCAGCAGTTCCACGGGTTTCCAAGAGACCCAGTACTTC. It translates to CASSSTGFQETQYF.